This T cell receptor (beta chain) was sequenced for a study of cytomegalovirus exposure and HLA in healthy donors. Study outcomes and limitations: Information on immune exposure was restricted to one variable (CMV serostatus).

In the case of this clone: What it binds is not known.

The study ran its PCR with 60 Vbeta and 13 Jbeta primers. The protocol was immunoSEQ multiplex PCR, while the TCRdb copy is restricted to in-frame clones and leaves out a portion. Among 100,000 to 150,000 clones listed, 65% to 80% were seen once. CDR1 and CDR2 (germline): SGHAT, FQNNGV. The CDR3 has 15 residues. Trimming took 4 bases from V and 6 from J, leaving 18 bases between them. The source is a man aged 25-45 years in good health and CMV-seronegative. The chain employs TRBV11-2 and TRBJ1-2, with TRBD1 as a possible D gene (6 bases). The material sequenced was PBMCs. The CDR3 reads CASSSTLQGYDGYTF. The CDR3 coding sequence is TGTGCCAGCAGCTCCACGCTACAGGGATACGATGGCTACACCTTC.